These T cell receptor beta chains were read from a single sample in a study of T cells in Graves' hyperthyroidism and ophthalmopathy. One entry per CDR3 protein, called by TCRdb with MiXCR from the multiplex PCR reads. The data show around 600,000 distinct CDR3 sequences, more than 14% seen once. Input material: blood. The receptors originated from a woman aged 50 to 60 with Graves' ophthalmopathy. The CDR3 runs from the conserved cysteine through the conserved F or W. Each record gives: J gene, D gene, clone size, V gene, CDR3 DNA, CDR3 protein. The D gene is left open where the match is weak. Expanded clones are given a class, and other clones once, few, many or no size at all.

TRBJ2-4,NA,few,TRBV5-1,TGCGCCAGCAGCTTGGCATGGGACACAGTAGCCAAAAACATTCAGTACTTC,CASSLAWDTVAKNIQYF
TRBJ1-4,NA,few,TRBV7-6,TGTGCCAGCAGCTTAGCTATAGGGTCGGACGGAAAACTGTTTTTT,CASSLAIGSDGKLFF
TRBJ2-5,TRBD2,many,TRBV2,TGTGCCAGCAGCCCTATAGCGGGAGTCCAAGAGACCCAGTACTTC,CASSPIAGVQETQYF
TRBJ2-1,TRBD2,many,TRBV28,TGTGCCAGCAGTTTATATATTTGGGCTAGCGGGAGGGGGTCCTACAATGAGCAGTTCTTC,CASSLYIWASGRGSYNEQFF
TRBJ2-3,TRBD2,many,TRBV20-1,TGCAGTGCCCGTAGCGGGAGAGGAGACACAGATACGCAGTATTTT,CSARSGRGDTDTQYF
TRBJ1-1,TRBD1,many,TRBV12-3/TRBV12-4,TGTGCCAGCAGACCAAATAGGGAAGACGGGACAGGGGACACTGAAGCTTTCTTT,CASRPNREDGTGDTEAFF
TRBJ2-3,NA,NA,TRBV18,TGTGCCAGCTCACCTTCTATAGGGCAAACTAGCACAGATACGCAGTATTTT,CASSPSIGQTSTDTQYF
TRBJ1-1,NA,NA,TRBV5-1,TGCGCCAGCAGCTTGGCTGGGCACCAAGGGGGTTTCTTT,CASSLAGHQGGFF
TRBJ2-1,NA,many,TRBV28,TGTGCCAGCAGTTTTCAAGGGGGAGGGCCGCGGTACAATGAGCAGTTCTTC,CASSFQGGGPRYNEQFF
TRBJ1-5,NA,NA,TRBV18,TGTGCCAGCTCTGAGACAGCGATTAGCAATCAGCCCCAGCATTTT,CASSETAISNQPQHF
TRBJ2-7,NA,few,TRBV19,TGTGCCAGTAGTGCAGGGGCGGGATCTACCTACGAGCAGTACTTC,CASSAGAGSTYEQYF
TRBJ2-2,TRBD2,few,TRBV20-1,TGCAGTGCTAGTTATGGGGCGGGAGCGTTCACCGGGGAGCTGTTTTTT,CSASYGAGAFTGELFF
TRBJ2-3,TRBD2,NA,TRBV14,TGTGCCAGCAGCCAACTAGCGGGAGGCCTCGTAAATACGCAGTATTTT,CASSQLAGGLVNTQYF
TRBJ1-5,NA,many,TRBV19,TGTGCCAGTAGTATCTATGCTCGGGGGGGTAGCAATCAGCCCCAGCATTTT,CASSIYARGGSNQPQHF
TRBJ2-3,TRBD2,few,TRBV24-1,TGTGCCACCAGTGACCCCGGGACTAGCGGACGCGATACGCAGTATTTT,CATSDPGTSGRDTQYF
TRBJ2-2,TRBD2,many,TRBV6-2/TRBV6-3,TGTGCCAGCAGTTACCCTAGACTAGCGGGAGGTCGGACCGGGGAGCTGTTTTTT,CASSYPRLAGGRTGELFF
TRBJ2-1,TRBD1,few,TRBV7-2,TGTGCCAGCAGGAGTGGTAGGGGGCTTAATGAGCAGTTCTTC,CASRSGRGLNEQFF
TRBJ2-3,NA,many,TRBV7-6,TGTGCCAGCAGCCCAATGACTAGCACAGATACGCAGTATTTT,CASSPMTSTDTQYF
TRBJ2-1,TRBD2,few,TRBV3-1,TGTGCCAGCAGCCAAGGCAATAGCGGGAGGGCCAGAGATGAGCAGTTCTTC,CASSQGNSGRARDEQFF
TRBJ2-3,NA,many,TRBV7-8,TGTGCCAGCAGCTTGGTTTTCGGGGGCACAGATACGCAGTATTTT,CASSLVFGGTDTQYF
TRBJ2-7,TRBD1,many,TRBV27,TGTGCCAGCAGCCTGACAGGGGTAAGGTGGCAGTACTTC,CASSLTGVRWQYF
TRBJ2-7,TRBD2,NA,TRBV6-2/TRBV6-3,TGTGCCAGCAGTTATTCCCCTCTAGCGGGAGAATACGAGCAGTACTTC,CASSYSPLAGEYEQYF
TRBJ1-2,NA,few,TRBV19,TGTGCCAGTAGTATAGTCCGGACCACATCGCGGGGCTACACCTTC,CASSIVRTTSRGYTF
TRBJ2-3,NA,few,TRBV6-1,TGTGCCAGCTCAAAGGACAGAGGCACAGATACGCAGTATTTT,CASSKDRGTDTQYF
TRBJ1-2,TRBD1,NA,TRBV7-9,TGTGCCAGCAGCTTAGGGACCCGGGACAGGGGCAGTCGAGGCTGTGGCTACACCTTC,CASSLGTRDRGSRGCGYTF
TRBJ2-7,NA,NA,TRBV20-1,TGCAGTGCTAGTCGGCTAGTAGGTAGCGAGCAGTACTTC,CSASRLVGSEQYF
TRBJ2-1,NA,many,TRBV6-2/TRBV6-3,TGTGCCAGCAGTTTGCTAGTGCGCTACTACAATGAGCAGTTCTTC,CASSLLVRYYNEQFF
TRBJ2-1,TRBD1,NA,TRBV4-3,TGCGCCAGCAGCCCATCCGGGACAGGGGCCAATGAGCAGTTCTTC,CASSPSGTGANEQFF
TRBJ2-2,NA,many,TRBV11-3,TGTGCCAGCAGCTTAGATCTGGGGTCCGGGGAGCTGTTTTTT,CASSLDLGSGELFF
TRBJ1-1,NA,few,TRBV5-1,TGCGCCAGCAGCTCCCATTCGGGTGGCACTGAAGCTTTCTTT,CASSSHSGGTEAFF
TRBJ1-5,NA,many,TRBV5-5,TGTGCCAGCAGCTTGAGCGGTCGAAATGGGCCCCAGCATTTT,CASSLSGRNGPQHF
TRBJ2-5,TRBD2,many,TRBV10-3,TGTGCCATCAGTGACCTTGGGGGACTAGCGGAGACCCAGTACTTC,CAISDLGGLAETQYF
TRBJ1-1,NA,many,TRBV12-3/TRBV12-4,TGTGCCAGCAGTTTAGCCCCACAGGGAATGCTCACTGAAGCTTTCTTT,CASSLAPQGMLTEAFF